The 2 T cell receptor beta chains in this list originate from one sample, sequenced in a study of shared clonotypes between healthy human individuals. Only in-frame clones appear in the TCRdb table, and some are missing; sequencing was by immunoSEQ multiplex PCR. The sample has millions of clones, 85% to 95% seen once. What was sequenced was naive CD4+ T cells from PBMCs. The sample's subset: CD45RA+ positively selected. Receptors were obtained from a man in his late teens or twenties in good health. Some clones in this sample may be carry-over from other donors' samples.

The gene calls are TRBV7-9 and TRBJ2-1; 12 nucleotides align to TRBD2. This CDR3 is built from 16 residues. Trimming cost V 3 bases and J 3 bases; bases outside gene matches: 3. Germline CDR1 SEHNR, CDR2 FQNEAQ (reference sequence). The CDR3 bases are TGTGCCAGCAGCTTTCGACTAGCGGGAGACTACAATGAGCAGTTCTTC. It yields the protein CASSFRLAGDYNEQFF.

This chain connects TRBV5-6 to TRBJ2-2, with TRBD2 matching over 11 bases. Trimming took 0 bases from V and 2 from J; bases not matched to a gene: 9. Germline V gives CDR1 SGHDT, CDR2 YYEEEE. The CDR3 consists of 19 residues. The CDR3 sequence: CASSLGIGSGRGNTGELFF. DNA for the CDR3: TGTGCCAGCAGCTTGGGGATTGGTAGCGGGAGGGGAAACACCGGGGAGCTGTTTTTT.